This entry lists 2 T cell receptor beta chains sequenced from one sample in a study of T cells in localized non-small cell lung cancer. Only in-frame clones appear in the TCRdb table, and some are missing; sequencing was by immunoSEQ multiplex PCR. The table shows about 17,000 clones, with around 88% occurring only once. The specimen was peripheral blood, collected before any cancer treatment. These receptors came from a male donor at least 60 years old with stage III lung adenocarcinoma.

The V and J genes are TRBV7-8 and TRBJ1-1; tentative D call: TRBD1 (5 bases). Trimming pared 1 base from V and 1 base from J, leaving 13 bases between. CDR1 and CDR2 (germline): SGHVS, FQNEAQ. The CDR3 is 16 residues long. This CDR3 is CASSLVPQRGNTEAFF. Here the CDR3 DNA reads TGTGCCAGCAGCTTAGTTCCCCAGAGGGGGAACACTGAAGCTTTCTTT.

The chain links TRBV5-1 to TRBJ2-3; D ambiguous. CDR1 is SGHRS, CDR2 YFSETQ, per germline. V was shortened by 1 base and J by 2 bases, with 5 bases between the two germline ends. The CDR3 extends over 13 amino acids. In DNA, the CDR3 is TGCGCCAGCAGCTTGCAGGCCACAGATACGCAGTATTTT. This translates into CASSLQATDTQYF.